These 8 T cell receptor beta chains were sequenced from one sample in a study of blood T cell repertoires in COVID-19. Repertoires were generated with immunoSEQ multiplex PCR, while TCRdb's copy carries only in-frame clones and drops some. The sample consists of 300,000 to 400,000 clones, around 86% of them appearing once. The sample comprised PBMCs or T cells enriched from blood (not recorded which). Every receptor here comes from a woman aged 40 to 55 with acute COVID-19.

This chain connects TRBV10-3 to TRBJ2-3; the D is unclear. This CDR3 region has 12 residues. Germline loops: CDR1 ENHRY, CDR2 SYGVKD. V was pared by 8 bases and J by 1 base, with 7 bases between. Written as DNA, the CDR3 is TGTGCCATCGGGCCGGGCACAGATACGCAGTATTTT. This gives the protein CAIGPGTDTQYF.

The rearrangement links TRBV28 to TRBJ1-6; possibly TRBD1 for D (6 bases). The CDR3 is 15 amino acids. Trimming stripped 6 bases from V and 4 bases from J, with 13 bases between. Germline V lookup: CDR1 MDHEN, CDR2 SYDVKM. DNA for the CDR3: TGTGCCAGCAGGGGACGGACAGAGTATAATTCACCCCTCCACTTT. This encodes CASRGRTEYNSPLHF. Full variable domain (missing parts from reference TRBV28 and TRBJ1-6): DVKVTQSSRYLVKRTGEKVFLECVQDMDHENMFWYRQDPGLGLRLIYFSYDVKMKEKGDIPEGYSVSREKKERFSLILESASTNQTSMYLCASRGRTEYNSPLHFGNGTRLTVT.

V gene TRBV15 combines with J gene TRBJ1-2, with D maybe TRBD1 (6 bases). From germline, CDR1 is LNHNV and CDR2 YYDKDF (reference sequence). V was pared by 1 base and J by 9 bases, with 30 bases between. The CDR3 contains 19 residues. For the CDR3, the DNA is TGTGCCACCAGCAGAGCTCCGACTACAGGGATTAGGGCATCTAGGAGCTACACCTTC. Translated, it gives CATSRAPTTGIRASRSYTF.

This chain joins TRBV5-1 and TRBJ1-4; 7 nucleotides match TRBD1. The CDR3 sequence is 13 residues long. Unmatched junction bases numbered 5, after V lost 7 bases and J lost 5 bases. Germline CDR1 is SGHRS and CDR2 is YFSETQ. In DNA, the CDR3 is TGCGCCAGCGGCACAGGGGAAAATGAAAAACTGTTTTTT. Translated: CASGTGENEKLFF.

This chain joins TRBV28 and TRBJ1-4, with TRBD1 as a possible D gene (5 bases). The CDR3 is 16 residues long. Germline CDR1 and CDR2: MDHEN and SYDVKM. Between the trimmed V and J ends, which lost 3 bases and 0 bases, there was a span of 11 bases. The CDR3 protein is CASSFFGQATNEKLFF. CDR3 DNA sequence: TGTGCCAGCAGTTTTTTCGGACAAGCAACTAATGAAAAACTGTTTTTT.

The chain recombines TRBV7-2 with TRBJ2-1; tentative D call: TRBD2 (5 bases). Germline loops: CDR1 SGHTA, CDR2 FQGNSA. The CDR3 runs 14 residues. V lost 1 base and J lost 8, with 12 bases in between. The CDR3, as DNA: TGTGCCAGCAGCTTAGGCGGACTTAGGCATGAGCAGTTCTTC. It encodes CASSLGGLRHEQFF.

The CDR3 here is CASSHTSTDTQYF. CDR3 DNA: TGCGCCAGCAGCCACACTAGTACAGATACGCAGTATTTT. The chain is built from TRBV4-3 and TRBJ2-3; TRBD2 might be the D (5 bases). The germline CDR1 and CDR2 sequences are LGHNA and YSLEER. Deletions cut 3 bases from V and 3 bases from J, with 7 bases between. The CDR3 sequence is 13 residues long.

This clone appeared once. J is TRBJ1-1 and V is TRBV29-1, with D uncertain. CDR3 length: 12 amino acids. Trimming removed 6 bases at V and 3 bases at J, with 11 bases between. CDR1 and CDR2 from the germline V gene are SQVTM and ANQGSEA. The CDR3 DNA sequence: TGCAGCGTCAGAACGAGGTACACTGAAGCTTTCTTT. Residues: CSVRTRYTEAFF.